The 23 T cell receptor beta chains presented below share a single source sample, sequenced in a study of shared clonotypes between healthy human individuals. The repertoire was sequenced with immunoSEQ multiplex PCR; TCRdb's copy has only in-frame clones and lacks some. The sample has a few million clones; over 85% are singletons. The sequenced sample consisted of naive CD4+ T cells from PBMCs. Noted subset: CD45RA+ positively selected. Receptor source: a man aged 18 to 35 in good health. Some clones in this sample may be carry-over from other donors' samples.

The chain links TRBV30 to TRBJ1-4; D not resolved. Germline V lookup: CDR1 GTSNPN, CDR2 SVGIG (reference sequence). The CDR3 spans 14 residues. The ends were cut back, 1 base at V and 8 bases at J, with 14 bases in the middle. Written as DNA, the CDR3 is TGTGCCTGGAGTGCCGCCTCGGCGGGGGAAAAACTGTTTTTT. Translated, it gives CAWSAASAGEKLFF.

The CDR3 loop reads CASSQGPGTGGLNEQFF. The CDR3 region has the DNA TGCGCCAGCAGCCAAGGGCCAGGGACAGGGGGCTTGAATGAGCAGTTCTTC. The rearrangement uses TRBV4-1 and TRBJ2-1; TRBD1 matches 12 bases. The CDR3 length is 17 residues. V trimming: 1 base; J trimming: 7 bases; junction bases outside the gene matches: 8. Germline assignment: CDR1 MGHRA and CDR2 YSYEKL.

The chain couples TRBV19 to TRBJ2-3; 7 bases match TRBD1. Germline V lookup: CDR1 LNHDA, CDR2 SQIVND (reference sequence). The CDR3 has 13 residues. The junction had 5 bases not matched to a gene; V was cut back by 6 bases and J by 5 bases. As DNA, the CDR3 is TGTGCCAGTAGCAGAAACAGGGGAGATACGCAGTATTTT. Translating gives CASSRNRGDTQYF. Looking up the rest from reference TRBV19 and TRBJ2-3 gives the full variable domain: DGGITQSPKYLFRKEGQNVTLSCEQNLNHDAMYWYRQDPGQGLRLIYYSQIVNDFQKGDIAEGYSVSREKKESFPLTVTSAQKNPTAFYLCASSRNRGDTQYFGPGTRLTVL.

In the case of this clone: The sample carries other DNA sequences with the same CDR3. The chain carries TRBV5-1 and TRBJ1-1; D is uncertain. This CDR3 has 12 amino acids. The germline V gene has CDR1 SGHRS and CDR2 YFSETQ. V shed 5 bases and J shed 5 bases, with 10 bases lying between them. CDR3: CASSLPGTEAFF. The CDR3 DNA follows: TGCGCCAGCAGTTTACCGGGGACTGAAGCTTTCTTT.

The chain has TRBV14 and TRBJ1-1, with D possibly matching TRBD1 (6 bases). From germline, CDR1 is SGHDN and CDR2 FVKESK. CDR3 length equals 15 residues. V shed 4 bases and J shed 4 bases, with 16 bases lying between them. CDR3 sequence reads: CASSLMGGLGTEAFF. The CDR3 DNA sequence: TGTGCCAGCAGCCTCATGGGGGGGCTTGGCACTGAAGCTTTCTTT.

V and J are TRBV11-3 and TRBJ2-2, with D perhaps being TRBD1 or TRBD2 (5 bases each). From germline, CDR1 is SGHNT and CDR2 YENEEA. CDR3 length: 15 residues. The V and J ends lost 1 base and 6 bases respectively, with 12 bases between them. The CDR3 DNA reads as TGTGCCAGCAGCTTAGGGCAGGGCGGGCCCGGGGAGCTGTTTTTT. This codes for CASSLGQGGPGELFF.

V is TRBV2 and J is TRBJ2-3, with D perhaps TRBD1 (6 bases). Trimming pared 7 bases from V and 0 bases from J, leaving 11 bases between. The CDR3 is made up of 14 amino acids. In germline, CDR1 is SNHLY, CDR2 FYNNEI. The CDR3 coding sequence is TGTGCCAGCAAAACAGGGCTGAGCACAGATACGCAGTATTTT. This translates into CASKTGLSTDTQYF.

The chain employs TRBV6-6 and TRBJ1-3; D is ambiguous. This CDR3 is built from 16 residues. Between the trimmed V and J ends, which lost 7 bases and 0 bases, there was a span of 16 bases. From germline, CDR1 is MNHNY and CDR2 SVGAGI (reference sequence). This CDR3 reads CASTLADGNSGNTIYF. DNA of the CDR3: TGTGCCAGCACCTTGGCCGACGGGAACTCTGGAAACACCATATATTTT.

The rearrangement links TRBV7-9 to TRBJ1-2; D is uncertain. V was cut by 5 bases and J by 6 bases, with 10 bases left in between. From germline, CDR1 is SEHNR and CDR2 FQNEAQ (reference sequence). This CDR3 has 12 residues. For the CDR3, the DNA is TGTGCCAGCAGCCCCGCAGAGAATGGCTACACCTTC. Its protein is CASSPAENGYTF.

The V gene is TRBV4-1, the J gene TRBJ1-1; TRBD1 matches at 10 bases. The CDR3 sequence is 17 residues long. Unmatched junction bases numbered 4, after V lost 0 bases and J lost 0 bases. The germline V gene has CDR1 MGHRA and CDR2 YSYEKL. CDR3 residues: CASSQERTGGMNTEAFF. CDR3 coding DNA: TGCGCCAGCAGCCAAGAACGGACAGGGGGAATGAACACTGAAGCTTTCTTT.

The chain's CDR3 is CASSYGTNYGYTF. The DNA of the CDR3 is TGTGCCAGCAGTTACGGGACGAACTATGGCTACACCTTC. The chain couples TRBV6-6 to TRBJ1-2, with D possibly matching TRBD1 (5 bases). The germline V and J ends were trimmed by 2 bases and 2 bases, with 6 bases remaining between them. Looked up from germline, CDR1 is MNHNY and CDR2 is SVGAGI (reference sequence). CDR3 size: 13 residues.

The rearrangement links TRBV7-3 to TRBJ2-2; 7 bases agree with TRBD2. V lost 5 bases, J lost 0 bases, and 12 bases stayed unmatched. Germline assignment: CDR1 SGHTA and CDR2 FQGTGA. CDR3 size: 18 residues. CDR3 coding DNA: TGTGCCAGCAGCCTCCTAGGGACTACCTCAACGAACACCGGGGAGCTGTTTTTT. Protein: CASSLLGTTSTNTGELFF.

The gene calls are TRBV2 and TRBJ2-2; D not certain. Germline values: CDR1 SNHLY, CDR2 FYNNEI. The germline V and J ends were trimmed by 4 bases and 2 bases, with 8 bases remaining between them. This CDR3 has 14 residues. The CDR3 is CASSVGYNTGELFF. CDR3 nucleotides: TGTGCCAGCAGTGTCGGGTACAACACCGGGGAGCTGTTTTTT.

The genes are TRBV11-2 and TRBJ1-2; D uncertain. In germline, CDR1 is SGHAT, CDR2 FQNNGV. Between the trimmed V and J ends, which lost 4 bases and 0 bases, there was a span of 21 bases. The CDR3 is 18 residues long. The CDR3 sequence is CASSSIGGRREANYGYTF. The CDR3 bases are TGTGCCAGCAGCTCAATAGGTGGGCGTAGGGAAGCTAACTATGGCTACACCTTC.

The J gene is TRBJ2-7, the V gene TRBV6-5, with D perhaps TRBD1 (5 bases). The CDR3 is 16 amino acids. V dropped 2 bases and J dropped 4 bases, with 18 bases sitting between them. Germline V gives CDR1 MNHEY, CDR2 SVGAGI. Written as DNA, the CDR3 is TGTGCCAGCAGTTACCGGGTGAGGCAGGGTGGATACGAGCAGTACTTC. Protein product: CASSYRVRQGGYEQYF.

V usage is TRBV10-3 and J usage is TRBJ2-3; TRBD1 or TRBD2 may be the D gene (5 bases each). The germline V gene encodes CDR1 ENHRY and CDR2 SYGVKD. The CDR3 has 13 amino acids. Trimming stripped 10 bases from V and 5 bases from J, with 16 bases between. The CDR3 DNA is TGTGCCACGGCCCAACTAGGGGTAGATACGCAGTATTTT. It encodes CATAQLGVDTQYF.

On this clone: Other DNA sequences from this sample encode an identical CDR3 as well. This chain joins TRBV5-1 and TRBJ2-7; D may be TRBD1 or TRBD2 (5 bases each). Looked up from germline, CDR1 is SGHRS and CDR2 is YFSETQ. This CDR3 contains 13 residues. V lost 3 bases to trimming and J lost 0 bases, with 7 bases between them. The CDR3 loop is CASSWDGSYEQYF. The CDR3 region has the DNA TGCGCCAGCAGCTGGGACGGCTCCTACGAGCAGTACTTC.

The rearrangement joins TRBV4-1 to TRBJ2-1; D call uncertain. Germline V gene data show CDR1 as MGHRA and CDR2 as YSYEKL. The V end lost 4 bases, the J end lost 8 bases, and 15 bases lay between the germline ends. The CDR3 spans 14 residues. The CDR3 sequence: CASSLNPGEDEQFF. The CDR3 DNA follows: TGCGCCAGCAGCCTCAACCCCGGCGAAGATGAGCAGTTCTTC.

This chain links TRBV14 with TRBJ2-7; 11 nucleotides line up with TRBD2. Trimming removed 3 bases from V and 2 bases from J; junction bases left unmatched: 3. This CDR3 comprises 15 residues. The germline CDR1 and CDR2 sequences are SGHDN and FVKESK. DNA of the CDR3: TGTGCCAGCAGCCAGACACTAGCGGGAGCCTACGAGCAGTACTTC. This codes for CASSQTLAGAYEQYF.

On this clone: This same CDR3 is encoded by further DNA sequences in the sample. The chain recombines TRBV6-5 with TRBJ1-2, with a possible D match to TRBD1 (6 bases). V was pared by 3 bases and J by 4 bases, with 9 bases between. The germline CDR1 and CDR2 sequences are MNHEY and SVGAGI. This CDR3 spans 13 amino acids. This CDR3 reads CASSYTQGYGYTF. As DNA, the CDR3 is TGTGCCAGCAGTTATACACAGGGCTATGGCTACACCTTC.

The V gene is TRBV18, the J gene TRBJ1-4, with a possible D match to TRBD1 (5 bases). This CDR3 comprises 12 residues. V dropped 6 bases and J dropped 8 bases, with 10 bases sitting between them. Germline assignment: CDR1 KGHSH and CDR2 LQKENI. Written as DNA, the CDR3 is TGTGCCAGCTCGTCCGGGACCGAAAAACTGTTTTTT. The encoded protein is CASSSGTEKLFF.

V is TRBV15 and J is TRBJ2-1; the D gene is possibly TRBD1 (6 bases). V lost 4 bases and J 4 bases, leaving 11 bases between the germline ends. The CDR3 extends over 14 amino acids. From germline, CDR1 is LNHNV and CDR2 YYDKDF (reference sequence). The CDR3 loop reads CATSKGQGYNEQFF. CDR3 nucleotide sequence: TGTGCCACCAGCAAAGGGCAGGGGTACAATGAGCAGTTCTTC.

The CDR3 DNA follows: TGTGCCAGCAGCTTGTTTGGCAGGGCCCCTGGGGGCTACACCTTC. Translated: CASSLFGRAPGGYTF. The rearrangement links TRBV5-4 to TRBJ1-2; D is perhaps TRBD1 (5 bases). The CDR3 contains 15 residues. Deletions cut 1 base from V and 8 bases from J, with 18 bases between. Germline loops: CDR1 SGHNT, CDR2 YYREEE (reference sequence). Together with reference TRBV5-4 and TRBJ1-2, the CDR3 gives the full variable domain: ETGVTQSPTHLIKTRGQQVTLRCSSQSGHNTVSWYQQALGQGPQFIFQYYREEENGRGNFPPRFSGLQFPNYSSELNVNALELDDSALYLCASSLFGRAPGGYTFGSGTRLTVV.